Shown below are 29 T cell receptor beta chains from a single sample sequenced in a study of blood T cell repertoires in COVID-19. Sequenced by immunoSEQ multiplex PCR; TCRdb stores in-frame clones only, minus some. The sample contains fewer than 400,000 clones, 88% of which appear only once. The material sequenced was PBMCs or T cells enriched from blood (not recorded which). Every receptor here comes from a man aged 30-40 years who had recovered from COVID-19.

The gene calls are TRBV7-2 and TRBJ2-5; 11 bases line up with TRBD2. This CDR3 has 17 amino acids. Trimming cost V 4 bases and J 4 bases; bases outside gene matches: 11. Per the germline V gene, CDR1 is SGHTA and CDR2 is FQGNSA. The DNA for the CDR3 is TGTGCCAGCAGCTCACTTCTAGCGGGGGGCCCCTCAGAGACCCAGTACTTC. Its translation: CASSSLLAGGPSETQYF.

CDR3 coding DNA: TGCGCCAGCAGCTGGGACTCCTCTGGAAACACCATATATTTT. Amino acids: CASSWDSSGNTIYF. The genes are TRBV5-1 and TRBJ1-3; perhaps TRBD1 as D (5 bases). CDR1 SGHRS and CDR2 YFSETQ come from the germline V gene. The CDR3 runs 14 residues. Trimming took 3 bases from V and 0 from J, leaving 7 bases between them.

The V gene is TRBV16, the J gene TRBJ1-5; the D is unclear. The V gene's germline CDR1 is KGHSY and CDR2 FQNENV. This CDR3 is 14 amino acids long. The germline V and J ends were trimmed by 2 bases and 6 bases, with 11 bases remaining between them. This CDR3 reads CASSQLSSGQPQHF. For the CDR3, the DNA is TGTGCCAGCAGCCAACTCTCGTCGGGTCAGCCCCAGCATTTT.

The rearrangement uses TRBV5-1 and TRBJ2-3; maybe TRBD1 (5 bases). CDR1 SGHRS and CDR2 YFSETQ come from the germline V gene. The CDR3 spans 14 residues. Trimming took 0 bases from V and 2 from J, leaving 7 bases between them. The CDR3 is CASSLGQTTDTQYF. CDR3 bases: TGCGCCAGCAGCTTGGGACAGACCACAGATACGCAGTATTTT.

This sequence joins TRBV5-1 and TRBJ2-7, with D possibly TRBD1 on 6 matching bases. This CDR3 contains 14 residues. CDR1 and CDR2 (germline): SGHRS, YFSETQ. V lost 0 bases, J lost 2 bases, and 9 bases lay in between. The CDR3 spells CASSLETGPYEQYF. As DNA, the CDR3 is TGCGCCAGCAGCTTGGAGACAGGACCCTACGAGCAGTACTTC.

CDR3 amino acids: CASSLLLDTGQPQHF. The CDR3 bases are TGTGCCAGCAGCTTGCTCCTTGATACGGGTCAGCCCCAGCATTTT. V is TRBV5-6 and J is TRBJ1-5; D uncertain. CDR1 SGHDT and CDR2 YYEEEE come from the germline V gene. The germline V and J ends were trimmed by 1 base and 6 bases, with 14 bases remaining between them. The CDR3 is 15 amino acids. The whole variable domain, filled in from reference TRBV5-6 and TRBJ1-5, reads DAGVTQSPTHLIKTRGQQVTLRCSPKSGHDTVSWYQQALGQGPQFIFQYYEEEERQRGNFPDRFSGHQFPNYSSELNVNALLLGDSALYLCASSLLLDTGQPQHFGDGTRLSIL.

Worth noting for this clone: At the DNA level, this CDR3 is encoded by other sequences in the same sample as well. J is TRBJ2-7 and V is TRBV30; D gene ambiguous. This CDR3 comprises 11 residues. With 0 bases removed from V and 6 bases from J, the gap between germline ends came to 6 bases. The germline CDR1 and CDR2 sequences are GTSNPN and SVGIG (reference sequence). The CDR3 DNA follows: TGTGCCTGGAGTGTACTCGGCGAGCAGTACTTC. This encodes CAWSVLGEQYF.

The chain uses TRBV9 and TRBJ1-2, with D possibly matching TRBD1 (6 bases). The CDR3 sequence is 19 residues long. V was pared by 3 bases and J by 0 bases, with 24 bases between. The V gene's germline CDR1 is SGDLS and CDR2 YYNGEE. In DNA, the CDR3 is TGTGCCAGCAGCGCGTCCATGAAGGGGGGGGACCTTGCTAACTATGGCTACACCTTC. It encodes CASSASMKGGDLANYGYTF.

This clone was seen once. The V call is TRBV13, the J call TRBJ2-1, with 11 positions matching TRBD1. Per germline, CDR1 PRHDT and CDR2 FYEKMQ (reference sequence). This CDR3 has 17 residues. With 1 base clipped from V and 10 bases from J, the junction kept 12 bases outside the gene matches. The chain's CDR3 is CASSLDGQGARYGEQFF. For the CDR3, the DNA is TGTGCCAGCAGCTTAGATGGACAGGGGGCGCGATATGGCGAGCAGTTCTTC.

V is TRBV2 and J is TRBJ1-1; 8 bases fit TRBD1. Germline CDR1 reads SNHLY; CDR2 reads FYNNEI. The CDR3 is made up of 13 amino acids. V lost 6 bases to trimming and J lost 5 bases; unmatched junction nucleotides: 5. CDR3 loop: CASRGQGWTEAFF. The CDR3 nucleotides read TGTGCCAGCAGAGGACAGGGATGGACTGAAGCTTTCTTT.

The V gene is TRBV27, the J gene TRBJ2-2, with a weak D call TRBD2 (6 bases). The CDR3 has 15 residues. The germline V gene has CDR1 MNHEY and CDR2 SMNVEV (reference sequence). Trimming cost V 6 bases and J 3 bases, with 14 bases left between them. The CDR3 region has the DNA TGTGCCAGCAGGCGGAAGGGACTTTACACCGGGGAGCTGTTTTTT. Translating gives CASRRKGLYTGELFF.

The V call is TRBV6-1, the J call TRBJ2-1, with a tentative D call TRBD2 (6 bases). CDR3 length: 18 amino acids. V lost 6 bases, J lost 0 bases, and 21 bases lay in between. In germline, CDR1 is MNHNS, CDR2 SASEGT. Written as DNA, the CDR3 is TGTGCCAGCAGGGAACTAGGGGACTTTTTCCTCTCCTACAATGAGCAGTTCTTC. Translated: CASRELGDFFLSYNEQFF.

This rearrangement joins TRBV21-1 to TRBJ1-3; TRBD1, as called in the table, went unchecked against the DNA. TRBV21-1 is a pseudogene locus. The CDR3 is made up of 16 amino acids. The CDR3: CASSKGKKGLGNTIYF. In DNA, the CDR3 is TGTGCCAGCAGCAAAGGCAAGAAGGGGTTGGGAAACACCATATATTTT.

The rearrangement joins TRBV6-2 or TRBV6-3 to TRBJ2-3, with a possible D match to TRBD2 (6 bases). Germline-derived CDR1 and CDR2 are MNHEY and SVGEGT. With 0 bases removed from V and 0 bases from J, the gap between germline ends came to 10 bases. This CDR3 region has 16 residues. This CDR3 is CASSYSGRGSTDTQYF. The CDR3 coding sequence is TGTGCCAGCAGTTACTCGGGTCGGGGGAGCACAGATACGCAGTATTTT.

The chain uses TRBV11-1 and TRBJ1-6; no firm D call. Germline-derived CDR1 and CDR2 are SGHAT and FQDESV (reference sequence). CDR3 length: 15 amino acids. V dropped 5 bases and J dropped 0 bases, with 8 bases sitting between them. This chain's CDR3 is CASSAKSSYNSPLHF. The CDR3, as DNA: TGTGCCAGCAGCGCCAAGAGCTCCTATAATTCACCCCTCCACTTT.

The genes are TRBV7-8 and TRBJ2-3; no clear D. Germline lookup yields CDR1 SGHVS and CDR2 FQNEAQ. This CDR3 spans 16 amino acids. V gave up 3 bases and J gave up 2 bases, with 15 bases separating them. CDR3 sequence (DNA): TGTGCCAGCAGCTTGGCCCATCAGTCGTACACAGATACGCAGTATTTT. Translated: CASSLAHQSYTDTQYF.

J is TRBJ2-7 and V is TRBV3-1 (or the pseudogene TRBV3-2); the D gene is possibly TRBD1 (5 bases). This CDR3 has 14 amino acids. The germline gives CDR1 LGHDT, CDR2 YNNKEL (reference sequence). The V and J ends lost 1 base and 3 bases respectively, with 10 bases between them. In DNA, the CDR3 is TGTGCCAGCAGCCAAGTAGTAGGGGTCTACGAGCAGTACTTC. Translating gives CASSQVVGVYEQYF.

The CDR3 coding sequence is TGTGCCATCACGTTCCAGGGGAACACCGGGGAGCTGTTTTTT. This codes for CAITFQGNTGELFF. V gene TRBV10-3 combines with J gene TRBJ2-2, with D maybe TRBD1 (5 bases). This CDR3 has 14 residues. The ends were cut back, 7 bases at V and 1 base at J, with 10 bases in the middle. CDR1 and CDR2 from the germline V gene are ENHRY and SYGVKD.

The chain carries TRBV27 and TRBJ2-5; D might be TRBD1 (5 bases). Germline CDR1 reads MNHEY; CDR2 reads SMNVEV (reference sequence). CDR3 length equals 15 residues. V lost 6 bases and J lost 5, with 19 bases in between. CDR3 in amino acids: CASRSKGIGGETQYF. The CDR3 coding sequence is TGTGCCAGCAGGAGTAAGGGGATCGGTGGGGAGACCCAGTACTTC.

The chain employs TRBV6-6 and TRBJ2-7; the match to TRBD1 covers 7 bases. Germline loops: CDR1 MNHNY, CDR2 SVGAGI (reference sequence). The CDR3 has 14 residues. The ends lost 4 bases at V and 5 bases at J; junction bases unmatched: 8. The CDR3 sequence is CASSSYRGLDEQYF. For the CDR3, the DNA is TGTGCCAGCAGTTCCTACAGGGGCCTCGACGAGCAGTACTTC.

The rearrangement links TRBV14 to TRBJ2-3, with TRBD2 identical over 11 bases. J was trimmed by 2 bases and V by 0 bases; bases with no gene match: 4. The germline gives CDR1 SGHDN, CDR2 FVKESK. The CDR3 consists of 17 residues. In DNA form, the CDR3 reads TGTGCCAGCAGCCAAGAGGTAGCGGGGGGGAACACAGATACGCAGTATTTT. Its translation is CASSQEVAGGNTDTQYF. The full variable domain, with the rest looked up from reference TRBV14 and TRBJ2-3, is EAGVTQFPSHSVIEKGQTVTLRCDPISGHDNLYWYRRVMGKEIKFLLHFVKESKQDESGMPNNRFLAERTGGTYSTLKVQPAELEDSGVYFCASSQEVAGGNTDTQYFGPGTRLTVL.

The V and J genes are TRBV6-5 and TRBJ2-7, with D perhaps matching TRBD1 (6 bases). Germline V gene sequence: CDR1 MNHEY, CDR2 SVGAGI. The ends were cut back, 7 bases at V and 2 bases at J, with 18 bases in the middle. This CDR3 is 15 amino acids long. This CDR3 is CASTGLETGPYEQYF. In nucleotides, the CDR3 is TGTGCCAGCACCGGCCTGGAGACAGGTCCCTACGAGCAGTACTTC.

The V and J genes are TRBV28 and TRBJ1-2, with TRBD1 matching over 7 bases. In germline, CDR1 is MDHEN, CDR2 SYDVKM. Losses at the gene ends were 3 bases for V and 0 bases for J; bases not matched to a gene: 7. This CDR3 region has 16 residues. CDR3 region: CASSLAGGAPNYGYTF. CDR3 sequence (DNA): TGTGCCAGCAGTTTGGCAGGGGGTGCCCCTAACTATGGCTACACCTTC.

The chain carries TRBV2 and TRBJ1-1, with a possible D match to TRBD1 (6 bases). Germline-derived CDR1 and CDR2 are SNHLY and FYNNEI. CDR3 length equals 14 residues. V lost 6 bases to trimming and J lost 12 bases, with 23 bases between them. The CDR3 DNA follows: TGTGCCAGCAGCGAAACAGGGTCGCCGGCTGATACTTTCTTT. Translated: CASSETGSPADTFF.

The rearrangement joins TRBV28 to TRBJ2-7; the D gene is possibly TRBD1 (6 bases). The CDR3 has 16 amino acids. Trimming left V 5 bases short and J 2 bases short, with 19 bases between. The germline V gene encodes CDR1 MDHEN and CDR2 SYDVKM. CDR3 sequence: CASSTYRSDRAYEQYF. The DNA for the CDR3 is TGTGCCAGCAGTACATACCGCTCGGACAGAGCCTACGAGCAGTACTTC.

The chain has TRBV6-5 and TRBJ2-7, with unresolved D. This CDR3 region has 14 residues. Trimming removed 2 bases from V and 4 bases from J, with 12 bases in between. Germline V gives CDR1 MNHEY, CDR2 SVGAGI. The CDR3 region has the DNA TGTGCCAGCAGTTACACCGGGTCCCTTTACGAGCAGTACTTC. Protein: CASSYTGSLYEQYF.

The rearrangement joins TRBV28 to TRBJ1-2, with D perhaps TRBD1 (5 bases). This CDR3 has 14 amino acids. V dropped 3 bases and J dropped 8 bases, with 16 bases sitting between them. Germline CDR1 MDHEN, CDR2 SYDVKM. The CDR3 is CASSFMGQGEGYTF. For the CDR3, the DNA is TGTGCCAGCAGTTTTATGGGGCAGGGTGAAGGCTACACCTTC.

The chain recombines TRBV29-1 with TRBJ1-1; the match to TRBD1 covers 7 bases. Germline CDR1 and CDR2: SQVTM and ANQGSEA. The J segment lost 4 bases and the V segment lost 3 bases, leaving 5 bases of the junction unmatched. The CDR3 has 13 amino acids. In DNA, the CDR3 is TGCAGCGTTGAGAGGGGGCTCGGCACTGAAGCTTTCTTT. This translates into CSVERGLGTEAFF.

A few counts support this clone. The chain couples TRBV11-2 to TRBJ1-5, with D possibly TRBD1 on 6 matching bases. Trimming left V 5 bases short and J 7 bases short, with 12 bases between. Germline CDR1 is SGHAT and CDR2 is FQNNGV. The CDR3 covers 13 residues. CDR3 loop: CASSRGGEQPQHF. In nucleotides, the CDR3 is TGTGCCAGCAGCCGAGGGGGAGAGCAGCCCCAGCATTTT.